Following are 25 T cell receptor beta chains from one sample sequenced in a study of control samples from healthy donors and cancer patients. Profiling relied on immunoSEQ multiplex PCR, and the TCRdb table lists in-frame clones only, not all of them. The profile covers some 150,000 clones, with under 96% appearing a single time and just over 1% taken by the ten largest. The sequencing input was blood. The receptor set was obtained from a woman aged 30 to 39 in good health.

The V call is TRBV28, the J call TRBJ2-4, with D possibly matching TRBD1 (5 bases). Germline loops: CDR1 MDHEN, CDR2 SYDVKM. Deletions cut 0 bases from V and 8 bases from J, with 14 bases between. The CDR3 consists of 15 residues. Here the CDR3 reads CASSLWSGSGDIQYF. In DNA form, the CDR3 reads TGTGCCAGCAGTTTATGGTCAGGGTCAGGAGACATTCAGTACTTC.

This clone has only one observation. This rearrangement joins TRBV3-1 (or the pseudogene TRBV3-2) to TRBJ1-3, with 8 bases lining up with TRBD1. The CDR3 length is 16 residues. The junction had 4 bases not matched to a gene; V was cut back by 1 base and J by 2 bases. Germline V gene data show CDR1 as LGHDT and CDR2 as YNNKEL (reference sequence). The CDR3 DNA follows: TGTGCCAGCAGCCAAGTGGGCAGGGGGCCTGGAAACACCATATATTTT. Protein sequence: CASSQVGRGPGNTIYF.

The rearrangement uses TRBV29-1 and TRBJ1-1, with TRBD1 matching 7 bases. After removal of 6 bases from V and 10 bases from J, the junction contained 14 bases not matched to a gene. The length of the CDR3 is 13 residues. From germline, CDR1 is SQVTM and CDR2 ANQGSEA. CDR3 nucleotide sequence: TGCAGCGTCCAAAGGTGGCAGGGGGTTGGAGCTTTCTTT. It yields the protein CSVQRWQGVGAFF.

CDR3 sequence (DNA): TGTGCCAGCAGCTCACCTGTACAGGCCTTCACAGATACGCAGTATTTT. This gives the protein CASSSPVQAFTDTQYF. This chain uses TRBV11-2 with TRBJ2-3; D is possibly TRBD1 (5 bases). This CDR3 spans 16 amino acids. Germline V lookup: CDR1 SGHAT, CDR2 FQNNGV. With 4 bases removed from V and 2 bases from J, the gap between germline ends came to 16 bases.

The V and J genes are TRBV5-8 and TRBJ1-1; no reliable D call. The germline V gene encodes CDR1 SGHTS and CDR2 YDEGEE. The ends were cut back, 0 bases at V and 1 base at J, with 10 bases in the middle. The CDR3 has 15 residues. The CDR3 nucleotides read TGTGCCAGCAGCTTGGACAGAGGCGGGAACACTGAAGCTTTCTTT. Its protein product is CASSLDRGGNTEAFF.

This rearrangement joins TRBV6-1 to TRBJ1-5; D gene ambiguous. The CDR3 totals 14 residues. The ends were cut back, 1 base at V and 4 bases at J, with 8 bases in the middle. Germline-derived CDR1 and CDR2 are MNHNS and SASEGT. In DNA form, the CDR3 reads TGTGCCAGCAGTGAAGACGGCAGGAATCAGCCCCAGCATTTT. The encoded protein is CASSEDGRNQPQHF.

This sequence joins TRBV5-6 and TRBJ1-2; D unclear. V lost 3 bases and J lost 4, with 10 bases in between. The germline V gene encodes CDR1 SGHDT and CDR2 YYEEEE. This CDR3 contains 13 residues. The CDR3, as DNA: TGTGCCAGCAGCTCCGGACCTTCCTATGGCTACACCTTC. It codes for CASSSGPSYGYTF.

The chain combines TRBV3-1 (or the pseudogene TRBV3-2) with TRBJ1-2, with 7 nucleotides matching TRBD1. Germline CDR1 and CDR2: LGHDT and YNNKEL (reference sequence). CDR3 length equals 13 residues. V lost 4 bases, J lost 4 bases, and 3 bases stayed unmatched. CDR3 DNA: TGTGCCAGCAGCCCCGGGACAGCCTATGGCTACACCTTC. This gives the protein CASSPGTAYGYTF.

The chain recombines TRBV20-1 with TRBJ1-2, with D unresolved. There are 11 residues in the CDR3. V lost 1 base and J 5 bases, leaving 5 bases between the germline ends. Germline V gene lookup returns CDR1 DFQATT and CDR2 SNEGSKA (reference sequence). Here the CDR3 reads CSARGSYGYTF. CDR3 sequence (DNA): TGCAGTGCTAGAGGGTCGTATGGCTACACCTTC.

The gene calls are TRBV5-8 and TRBJ1-4; D perhaps matches TRBD1 (6 bases). This CDR3 contains 15 residues. CDR1 is SGHTS, CDR2 YDEGEE, per germline. V shed 0 bases and J shed 5 bases, with 11 bases lying between them. CDR3 coding DNA: TGTGCCAGCAGCTTGGCTCGAGGGGGGAATGAAAAACTGTTTTTT. Protein product: CASSLARGGNEKLFF.

This clone was counted a single time. V gene TRBV5-5 combines with J gene TRBJ2-3; weak D call: TRBD1 (6 bases). V lost 3 bases to trimming and J lost 4 bases, with 15 bases between them. Germline-derived CDR1 and CDR2 are SGHKS and YYEKEE (reference sequence). The CDR3 has 15 amino acids. The CDR3 sequence: CASSSQTGGADTQYF. The CDR3 nucleotides are TGTGCCAGCAGCTCACAGACAGGCGGCGCAGATACGCAGTATTTT.

The rearrangement links TRBV11-3 to TRBJ2-2, with TRBD1 matching over 7 bases. The germline CDR1 and CDR2 sequences are SGHNT and YENEEA. Trimming took 5 bases from V and 2 from J; bases not matched to a gene: 8. CDR3 size: 16 residues. CDR3 residues: CASSIRTGPNTGELFF. As DNA, the CDR3 is TGTGCCAGCAGCATCCGGACAGGACCTAACACCGGGGAGCTGTTTTTT.

This chain links TRBV5-1 with TRBJ2-3, with 7 bases lining up with TRBD1. The CDR3 totals 16 residues. The V gene's germline CDR1 is SGHRS and CDR2 YFSETQ. The ends lost 4 bases at V and 1 base at J; junction bases unmatched: 9. The CDR3 nucleotides are TGCGCCAGCAGCGAACAACAGGGGATGGGCACAGATACGCAGTATTTT. Translation: CASSEQQGMGTDTQYF.

The rearrangement links TRBV4-1 to TRBJ2-1, with D possibly TRBD2 on 7 matching bases. V was cut by 0 bases and J by 1 base, with 16 bases left in between. Germline CDR1 MGHRA, CDR2 YSYEKL. This CDR3 contains 18 residues. The DNA for the CDR3 is TGCGCCAGCAGCCAAGATTGGGGGGGCGGGGCTTCCTACAATGAGCAGTTCTTC. Protein: CASSQDWGGGASYNEQFF.

The chain is built from TRBV7-2 and TRBJ1-2, with a tentative D call TRBD1 (5 bases). CDR3 size: 14 residues. Germline V CDR1 and CDR2: SGHTA, FQGNSA. V gave up 4 bases and J gave up 5 bases, with 14 bases separating them. The DNA for the CDR3 is TGTGCCAGCAGCTCGGGGGGGATTTCGTATGGCTACACCTTC. This sequence encodes CASSSGGISYGYTF.

V and J are TRBV2 and TRBJ1-6; TRBD1 aligns across 8 bases. Germline CDR1 SNHLY, CDR2 FYNNEI. CDR3 length: 17 residues. V trimming: 8 bases; J trimming: 10 bases; junction bases outside the gene matches: 19. The CDR3, as DNA: TGTGCCAGCGAGGTCCTCACGACAGGGGCTAACCGCTCACCCCTCCACTTT. Translated: CASEVLTTGANRSPLHF.

The chain is built from TRBV5-1 and TRBJ2-1; D possibly corresponds to TRBD2 (7 bases). The CDR3 contains 15 residues. CDR1 and CDR2 from the germline V gene are SGHRS and YFSETQ. Trimming stripped 2 bases from V and 6 bases from J, with 15 bases between. For the CDR3, the DNA is TGCGCCAGCAGCTTAGATAGGGGGGGCCTCAATGAGCAGTTCTTC. Protein sequence: CASSLDRGGLNEQFF.

V is TRBV9 and J is TRBJ2-1; 9 bases line up with TRBD2. CDR1 SGDLS and CDR2 YYNGEE come from the germline V gene. Trimming removed 3 bases from V and 4 bases from J; junction bases left unmatched: 11. CDR3 length: 17 residues. The CDR3: CASSESLGTSRYNEQFF. Written as DNA, the CDR3 is TGTGCCAGCAGCGAGTCCCTTGGGACTAGCAGATACAATGAGCAGTTCTTC.

This rearrangement joins TRBV30 to TRBJ2-7; 7 nucleotides align to TRBD1. The CDR3 spans 15 residues. Germline V CDR1 and CDR2: GTSNPN, SVGIG (reference sequence). The V segment lost 0 bases and the J segment 3 bases; nucleotides outside the gene matches: 8. Written as DNA, the CDR3 is TGTGCCTGGAGTGTGGGGGACAGACTTTTCTACGAGCAGTACTTC. This gives the protein CAWSVGDRLFYEQYF. Full variable domain (outside the CDR3, taken from reference TRBV30 and TRBJ2-7): SQTIHQWPATLVQPVGSPLSLECTVEGTSNPNLYWYRQAAGRGLQLLFYSVGIGQISSEVPQNLSASRPQDRQFILSSKKLLLSDSGFYLCAWSVGDRLFYEQYFGPGTRLTVT.

The chain carries TRBV28 and TRBJ1-2; TRBD1 is a possible D gene (5 bases). The CDR3 consists of 14 residues. V was shortened by 5 bases and J by 8 bases, with 18 bases between the two germline ends. Germline V gives CDR1 MDHEN, CDR2 SYDVKM. CDR3 amino acids: CASSPAGAPVGYTF. In DNA, the CDR3 is TGTGCCAGCAGTCCCGCCGGGGCCCCCGTGGGCTACACCTTC.

V and J are TRBV28 and TRBJ1-3; no firm D call. Germline CDR1 MDHEN, CDR2 SYDVKM. The V end was cut by 3 bases, the J end by 0 bases, with 9 bases between. This CDR3 has 15 residues. CDR3: CASSFADISGNTIYF. Here the CDR3 DNA reads TGTGCCAGCAGTTTCGCAGACATCTCTGGAAACACCATATATTTT.

The chain links TRBV24-1 to TRBJ2-5; the match to TRBD1 covers 7 bases. The CDR3 spans 15 residues. V shed 4 bases, J shed 5 bases, and the junction held 9 bases outside the gene matches. Per germline, CDR1 KGHDR and CDR2 SFDVKD. The CDR3 region is CATSDPQGDLETQYF. Here the CDR3 DNA reads TGTGCCACCAGTGACCCTCAGGGGGATTTGGAGACCCAGTACTTC.

The chain carries TRBV10-2 and TRBJ2-1; 8 bases match TRBD2. Trimming removed 8 bases from V and 1 base from J; junction bases left unmatched: 4. The CDR3 has 14 amino acids. CDR1 is WSHSY, CDR2 SAAADI, per germline. CDR3 in DNA: TGCGCCAGCGGAAGCGGGAGTTCCTACAATGAGCAGTTCTTC. This translates into CASGSGSSYNEQFF.

The sample holds one count of this clone. This CDR3 is CASSRTGGLEGYTF. In nucleotides, the CDR3 is TGTGCCAGCAGCCGTACAGGGGGCTTAGAAGGCTACACCTTC. The genes are TRBV5-6 and TRBJ1-2, with TRBD1 matching over 9 bases. The CDR3 contains 14 residues. The V and J ends lost 4 bases and 8 bases, in that order; junction bases with no gene match: 9. CDR1 and CDR2 from the germline V gene are SGHDT and YYEEEE. The full variable domain, completed using reference TRBV5-6 and TRBJ1-2, is DAGVTQSPTHLIKTRGQQVTLRCSPKSGHDTVSWYQQALGQGPQFIFQYYEEEERQRGNFPDRFSGHQFPNYSSELNVNALLLGDSALYLCASSRTGGLEGYTFGSGTRLTVV.

This clone was counted a single time. The chain is built from TRBV9 and TRBJ2-1; 10 nucleotides line up with TRBD1. V gave up 4 bases and J gave up 9 bases; unmatched junction bases: 16. Looked up from germline, CDR1 is SGDLS and CDR2 is YYNGEE. This CDR3 has 17 residues. CDR3 in amino acids: CASSPGTGATVGIEQFF. The CDR3 nucleotides are TGTGCCAGCAGCCCGGGGACAGGGGCAACGGTGGGGATTGAGCAGTTCTTC.